This note documents a single T cell receptor beta chain sequence. Its specificity is not known. The entry originates in a study of cytomegalovirus exposure and HLA in healthy donors. As for the study in general: Sequencing of some 190 million T cells in an earlier analysis found roughly 120 million unique TCR beta sequences.

PCR involved 60 Vbeta and 13 Jbeta primers. Repertoires were generated with immunoSEQ multiplex PCR, while TCRdb's copy carries only in-frame clones and drops some. The data hold 140,000 or so clones, with 80% to 85% observed a single time. The CDR3 spans 15 residues. Germline values: CDR1 SEHNR, CDR2 FQNEAQ (reference sequence). Trimming removed 5 bases at V and 1 base at J, with 14 bases between. Findings and limits, study-wide: With later analysis, a missense DCLRE1C variant became linked to TCR beta V- and J-gene trimming. Indistinguishable V segments, including TRBV6-2 and TRBV6-3, were excluded.

Sequenced sample: PBMCs. The gene calls are TRBV7-9 and TRBJ1-1, with D possibly TRBD1 on 6 matching bases. This receptor was obtained from a woman younger than 45 in good health and CMV-seronegative. CDR3 protein: CASSPPDRRNTEAFF. In nucleotides, the CDR3 is TGTGCCAGCAGCCCACCTGACAGGAGGAACACTGAAGCTTTCTTT.